This T cell receptor beta chain came from a study of neurological immune-mediated disorders. Findings and limits, study-wide: The greatest TCR clonal expansion occurred in HTLV-1-associated myelopathy and the least in multiple sclerosis, which fell below healthy controls. TCR-beta repertoires seemed private in all groups, with no expanded CDR3 amino acid sequences shared.

The CDR3 length is 15 residues. Germline V gene sequence: CDR1 DFQATT, CDR2 SNEGSKA (reference sequence). J lost 3 bases, V lost 2 bases, and 6 bases had no gene match. This clonotype is classed as hyperexpanded. What it recognizes is unknown. The time point denotes: longitudinal time-point 3. The starting material, 2 million PBMCs stored at -80 C, gave rise to the unsorted libraries. 5'RACE generated cDNA with 10-nucleotide random UMIs. TCRdb analysed the 5' RACE reads with MiXCR anew, one entry per CDR3 protein. The sample yields around 49,000 distinct CDR3 sequences, approximately 12% seen once. Input material: PBMCs. This clonotype was sampled from a male donor with HTLV-1-associated myelopathy (HAM/TSP). This chain joins TRBV20-1 and TRBJ2-1, with 8 positions matching TRBD2. The chain's CDR3 is CSARPSGGVYNEQFF. The DNA of the CDR3 is TGCAGTGCTAGACCTTCCGGGGGGGTCTACAATGAGCAGTTCTTC.